The 32 T cell receptor beta chains presented below share a single source sample, sequenced in a study of blood T cells in healthy people across ages. Primed by a sample-barcoded 5' primer and a J-beta primer mix, a second PCR proceeded for 7 to 11 cycles. From the 5' RACE reads, TCRdb called clonotypes with MiXCR, one entry per CDR3 protein. The table lists 1.8 million or so distinct CDR3 sequences, about two fifths of them singletons. The sample taken for sequencing was blood. The receptors stem from a human donor in good health.

This clonotype showed up just a few times. The CDR3 reads CAWSWGLARNEQFF. CDR3 in DNA: TGTGCCTGGAGCTGGGGGCTCGCTAGAAATGAGCAGTTCTTC. This chain links TRBV30 with TRBJ2-1, with a tentative D call TRBD1 (6 bases). The germline CDR1 and CDR2 sequences are GTSNPN and SVGIG (reference sequence). With 3 bases removed from V and 7 bases from J, the gap between germline ends came to 16 bases. CDR3 length: 14 amino acids.

This rearrangement joins TRBV10-3 to TRBJ2-1, with D perhaps matching TRBD2 (6 bases). The CDR3 length is 14 residues. CDR1 is ENHRY, CDR2 SYGVKD, per germline. V was clipped by 2 bases and J by 15 bases, with 20 bases between them. Here the CDR3 reads CAISEPSKGTLWFF. In DNA form, the CDR3 reads TGTGCCATCAGTGAGCCAAGTAAAGGGACTTTATGGTTCTTC.

As concerns this clonotype: At one end, the junction sequence differs from germline, possibly due to a read error. CDR3: CACSLASGRTDTQYF. As DNA, the CDR3 is TGTGCCTGCAGCTTAGCGTCGGGGCGCACAGATACGCAGTATTTT. This chain links TRBV7-8 with TRBJ2-3, with D perhaps TRBD1 or TRBD2 (5 bases each). Germline V gene data show CDR1 as SGHVS and CDR2 as FQNEAQ. The CDR3 length is 15 residues.

The chain joins TRBV27 to TRBJ1-6, with 7 positions matching TRBD1. Germline CDR1 is MNHEY and CDR2 is SMNVEV (reference sequence). Unmatched junction bases numbered 4, after V lost 2 bases and J lost 9 bases. CDR3 size: 14 residues. Here the CDR3 reads CASSLEQGVSPLHF. The CDR3, as DNA: TGTGCCAGCAGTTTAGAGCAGGGGGTTTCACCCCTCCACTTT.

The chain uses TRBV4-3 and TRBJ1-2; D is unclear. Germline CDR1 reads LGHNA; CDR2 reads YSLEER. CDR3 length: 16 amino acids. Trimming pared 0 bases from V and 0 bases from J, leaving 11 bases between. The CDR3 loop reads CASSQDWSGTNYGYTF. The CDR3 DNA sequence: TGCGCCAGCAGCCAAGATTGGTCCGGGACTAACTATGGCTACACCTTC.

This clonotype showed up many times. The chain carries TRBV7-2 and TRBJ1-2; weak D call: TRBD1 (6 bases). V gave up 6 bases and J gave up 4 bases, with 18 bases separating them. CDR3 length: 15 amino acids. CDR1 SGHTA and CDR2 FQGNSA come from the germline V gene. The CDR3: CASSPNGGVGYGYTF. DNA of the CDR3: TGTGCCAGCAGTCCCAACGGGGGCGTCGGCTATGGCTACACCTTC.

The rearrangement links TRBV19 to TRBJ1-1; TRBD1 might be the D (6 bases). Germline assignment: CDR1 LNHDA and CDR2 SQIVND (reference sequence). Trimming cost V 6 bases and J 2 bases, with 13 bases left between them. The CDR3 has 14 residues. For the CDR3, the DNA is TGTGCCAGTAGCTGGGGGGCGGCCAACACTGAAGCTTTCTTT. Encoded protein: CASSWGAANTEAFF.

This clonotype has more than one count but fewer than ten. The chain carries TRBV20-1 and TRBJ1-1; 7 bases align to TRBD1. Losses at the gene ends were 3 bases for V and 0 bases for J; bases not matched to a gene: 22. CDR3 length: 20 amino acids. Germline CDR1 is DFQATT and CDR2 is SNEGSKA (reference sequence). The DNA of the CDR3 is TGCAGTGCTAGTGGGGGGGAAGGGGGAGTTGCAGGGGGAATGAACACTGAAGCTTTCTTT. This sequence encodes CSASGGEGGVAGGMNTEAFF.

This chain links TRBV9 with TRBJ1-2; maybe TRBD1 (5 bases). Germline CDR1 is SGDLS and CDR2 is YYNGEE. V was pared by 4 bases and J by 7 bases, with 20 bases between. CDR3 length equals 15 residues. The CDR3 sequence: CASSPASNPGGGYTF. The CDR3 DNA follows: TGTGCCAGCAGCCCAGCTTCTAACCCGGGGGGTGGCTACACCTTC.

The chain employs TRBV18 and TRBJ1-2; D may be TRBD1 (6 bases). This CDR3 is 16 amino acids long. Germline CDR1 KGHSH, CDR2 LQKENI. The V end lost 3 bases, the J end lost 0 bases, and 14 bases lay between the germline ends. CDR3 region: CASSPREQGSNYGYTF. Written as DNA, the CDR3 is TGTGCCAGCTCACCCCGGGAACAGGGATCTAACTATGGCTACACCTTC.

The V gene is TRBV28, the J gene TRBJ1-4; D gene uncertain. V lost 5 bases and J 4 bases, leaving 17 bases between the germline ends. From germline, CDR1 is MDHEN and CDR2 SYDVKM. The length of the CDR3 is 16 residues. The CDR3 nucleotides are TGTGCCAGCAGTCCCCTCTCACCCGCGGGTAATGAAAAACTGTTTTTT. Translating gives CASSPLSPAGNEKLFF.

The rearrangement uses TRBV7-9 and TRBJ1-1; D uncertain. The CDR3 runs to 15 residues. Deletions cut 0 bases from V and 0 bases from J, with 8 bases between. The V gene's germline CDR1 is SEHNR and CDR2 FQNEAQ (reference sequence). CDR3 sequence: CASSLATAVNTEAFF. The DNA of the CDR3 is TGTGCCAGCAGCTTAGCGACGGCCGTGAACACTGAAGCTTTCTTT.

The chain has TRBV14 and TRBJ2-1; D call uncertain. The V gene's germline CDR1 is SGHDN and CDR2 FVKESK. The CDR3 is made up of 14 amino acids. Trimming took off 1 base at V and 6 bases at J, with 10 bases between the two ends. CDR3 in amino acids: CASSQVELPNEQFF. The CDR3 DNA is TGTGCCAGCAGCCAAGTAGAACTCCCCAATGAGCAGTTCTTC.

A note on this clonotype: Germline is not matched at one junction end, which may reflect a read error. This chain connects TRBV4-1 to TRBJ1-2; D remains ambiguous. Germline V CDR1 and CDR2: MGHRA, YSYEKL. The CDR3 spans 16 residues. CDR3 sequence: CASGQDRLPGLKGYTF. CDR3 DNA sequence: TGCGCCAGCGGCCAAGATAGGTTGCCTGGGCTTAAGGGCTACACCTTC.

The rearrangement joins TRBV27 to TRBJ1-1; TRBD1 might be the D (5 bases). V gave up 9 bases and J gave up 1 base, with 15 bases separating them. Germline CDR1 reads MNHEY; CDR2 reads SMNVEV (reference sequence). The CDR3 contains 14 residues. The CDR3 coding sequence is TGTGCCAGTTGTGGGGCCAGCCCGAACACTGAAGCTTTCTTT. Residues: CASCGASPNTEAFF.

The V gene is TRBV30, the J gene TRBJ1-2; no definite D call. From germline, CDR1 is GTSNPN and CDR2 SVGIG (reference sequence). V was trimmed by 1 base and J by 4 bases, leaving 10 bases between them. The CDR3 consists of 13 residues. This CDR3 is CAWSGGGPYGYTF. Here the CDR3 DNA reads TGTGCCTGGAGTGGGGGAGGACCCTATGGCTACACCTTC.

This clonotype was seen a handful of times. The rearrangement uses TRBV4-1 and TRBJ2-3; 7 bases match TRBD2. The CDR3 totals 13 residues. The germline gives CDR1 MGHRA, CDR2 YSYEKL. With 4 bases clipped from V and 6 bases from J, the junction kept 4 bases outside the gene matches. CDR3 residues: CASSRQTSDTQYF. CDR3 DNA sequence: TGCGCCAGCAGCCGGCAGACTAGCGATACGCAGTATTTT.

This clonotype was seen only a few times. The rearrangement joins TRBV2 to TRBJ1-2; no reliable D call. From germline, CDR1 is SNHLY and CDR2 FYNNEI. The V end was cut by 4 bases, the J end by 0 bases, with 9 bases between. This CDR3 contains 14 residues. The CDR3 region is CASSAARTNYGYTF. DNA of the CDR3: TGTGCCAGCAGTGCGGCCAGGACTAACTATGGCTACACCTTC.

In this sample, this clonotype turned up many times. The junction shows a germline mismatch at one end, possibly a read error. V gene TRBV4-3 combines with J gene TRBJ1-1, with D possibly being TRBD1 (5 bases). The CDR3 contains 13 residues. CDR1 and CDR2 (germline): LGHNA, YSLEER. In nucleotides, the CDR3 is TGTGCCAGCAGTTTTAAAGGGGACACTGAAGCTTTCTTT. It yields the protein CASSFKGDTEAFF.

The chain uses TRBV18 and TRBJ2-5; no definite D call. Germline V lookup: CDR1 KGHSH, CDR2 LQKENI. Trimming stripped 0 bases from V and 3 bases from J, with 11 bases between. The CDR3 consists of 15 residues. Written as DNA, the CDR3 is TGTGCCAGCTCACCACCCCAGGACCTCAAAGAGACCCAGTACTTC. Its translation: CASSPPQDLKETQYF.

This clonotype was observed a few times. The chain carries TRBV20-1 and TRBJ2-5, with 7 bases lining up with TRBD1. V lost 4 bases, J lost 1 base, and 9 bases stayed unmatched. This CDR3 region has 15 residues. The germline V gene has CDR1 DFQATT and CDR2 SNEGSKA (reference sequence). The CDR3 protein is CSATTGTEAQETQYF. For the CDR3, the DNA is TGCAGTGCTACCACCGGGACAGAAGCCCAAGAGACCCAGTACTTC.

V is TRBV29-1 and J is TRBJ1-3; D perhaps matches TRBD1 (6 bases). V was cut by 6 bases and J by 0 bases, with 18 bases left in between. Germline CDR1 and CDR2: SQVTM and ANQGSEA. The CDR3 contains 16 residues. CDR3 in amino acids: CSVGYRDTYSGNTIYF. The CDR3 DNA follows: TGCAGCGTCGGATACCGGGACACCTACTCTGGAAACACCATATATTTT.

DNA of the CDR3: TGTGCCAGCAGCCCCGCAGGGACAGGGCGACTTACTAGCTCTGGGGCCAACGTCCTGACTTTC. Encoded protein: CASSPAGTGRLTSSGANVLTF. The rearrangement uses TRBV11-2 and TRBJ2-6, with 9 bases matching TRBD1. Trimming took 5 bases from V and 0 from J; bases not matched to a gene: 17. In germline, CDR1 is SGHAT, CDR2 FQNNGV. The CDR3 runs 21 residues. The variable domain in full, completed from reference TRBV11-2 and TRBJ2-6, reads EAGVAQSPRYKIIEKRQSVAFWCNPISGHATLYWYQQILGQGPKLLIQFQNNGVVDDSQLPKDRFSAERLKGVDSTLKIQPAKLEDSAVYLCASSPAGTGRLTSSGANVLTFGAGSRLTVL.

This rearrangement joins TRBV4-2 to TRBJ1-2; no definite D call. Between the trimmed V and J ends, which lost 0 bases and 5 bases, there was a span of 13 bases. Germline values: CDR1 LGHNA, CDR2 YNFKEQ. This CDR3 contains 15 residues. The CDR3 sequence: CASSQDGSRRYGYTF. In nucleotides, the CDR3 is TGTGCCAGCAGCCAAGATGGTAGCCGGAGGTATGGCTACACCTTC.

This clonotype was counted between two and nine times. V and J are TRBV7-2 and TRBJ2-7; 9 bases map to TRBD1. The CDR3 is 15 amino acids. Germline loops: CDR1 SGHTA, CDR2 FQGNSA. V shed 2 bases and J 6 bases; nucleotides not matched to a gene: 8. CDR3 DNA: TGTGCCAGCAGCTTATTCGCGGGACAGGGAGGCGAGCAGTACTTC. This encodes CASSLFAGQGGEQYF.

This chain joins TRBV12-5 and TRBJ2-7; 7 bases fit TRBD1. The germline V gene has CDR1 LGHNT and CDR2 FRNRAP. This CDR3 spans 17 amino acids. J gave up 2 bases and V 1 base, and 11 bases lay outside the gene matches. CDR3 loop: CASGLAPGQLLTYEQYF. DNA of the CDR3: TGTGCTAGTGGTTTGGCCCCGGGACAGCTACTCACCTACGAGCAGTACTTC.

The chain recombines TRBV29-1 with TRBJ2-1; D is ambiguous. CDR1 SQVTM and CDR2 ANQGSEA come from the germline V gene. V was shortened by 1 base and J by 0 bases, with 10 bases between the two germline ends. CDR3 length equals 15 residues. DNA for the CDR3: TGCAGCGTTGAAGGGGCAGGTAACTCCTACAATGAGCAGTTCTTC. This codes for CSVEGAGNSYNEQFF.

This clonotype was seen a handful of times. V usage is TRBV6-1 and J usage is TRBJ2-7, with D perhaps TRBD2 (6 bases). Germline CDR1 MNHNS, CDR2 SASEGT. The ends were cut back, 0 bases at V and 2 bases at J, with 11 bases in the middle. The CDR3 contains 15 residues. The CDR3 region is CASSEAGGEAYEQYF. The CDR3, as DNA: TGTGCCAGCAGTGAAGCGGGCGGGGAAGCCTACGAGCAGTACTTC.

This clonotype was recorded once. The J gene is TRBJ1-2, the V gene TRBV20-1, with 10 bases that match TRBD1. V lost 6 bases to trimming and J lost 7 bases; unmatched junction nucleotides: 11. CDR1 is DFQATT and CDR2 is SNEGSKA in the germline V gene (reference sequence). This CDR3 contains 14 residues. Here the CDR3 reads CSARPPGTGAGYTF. The CDR3 nucleotides read TGCAGTGCGAGACCTCCCGGGACAGGGGCTGGCTACACCTTC.

This chain connects TRBV7-2 to TRBJ1-1, with D possibly TRBD1 on 6 matching bases. The CDR3 covers 15 residues. V was shortened by 6 bases and J by 5 bases, with 19 bases between the two germline ends. Germline V lookup: CDR1 SGHTA, CDR2 FQGNSA. The CDR3 here is CASSFGGQGGTEAFF. As DNA, the CDR3 is TGTGCCAGCAGTTTTGGGGGGCAGGGAGGGACTGAAGCTTTCTTT.

A few counts support this clonotype. The V call is TRBV10-3, the J call TRBJ2-7; either TRBD1 or TRBD2 may fit D (5 bases each). Per the germline V gene, CDR1 is ENHRY and CDR2 is SYGVKD. V was pared by 4 bases and J by 8 bases, with 15 bases between. This CDR3 has 13 amino acids. CDR3 coding DNA: TGTGCCATCAGTGTTTCCGGGGACGAACAGCAGTACTTC. Its translation: CAISVSGDEQQYF.

This clonotype was counted between two and nine times. V usage is TRBV7-8 and J usage is TRBJ2-7; D unclear. The CDR3 consists of 13 residues. Trimming cost V 1 base and J 6 bases, with 10 bases left between them. The germline gives CDR1 SGHVS, CDR2 FQNEAQ. The CDR3 DNA follows: TGTGCCAGCAGCTTAGGGCTAGACGCCGAGCAGTACTTC. Its protein product is CASSLGLDAEQYF.